These 21 T cell receptor beta chains originate from one sample sequenced in a study of CDR3 diversity in severe acne. Via MiXCR, TCRdb re-called the PCR reads, giving one row per CDR3 protein. The sample comprises roughly 93,000 distinct CDR3 sequences, approximately 49% of which are singletons, and under 14% rests with the top ten. The specimen sequenced was blood. All receptors come from a male donor with severe acne vulgaris.

This clonotype appeared a single time. The chain is built from TRBV5-1 and TRBJ1-2; D is unclear. The CDR3 runs to 15 residues. V was cut by 0 bases and J by 4 bases, with 13 bases left in between. Germline-derived CDR1 and CDR2 are SGHRS and YFSETQ. This CDR3 is CASSLEGSTLYGYTF. Here the CDR3 DNA reads TGCGCCAGCAGCTTGGAAGGGTCCACGCTCTATGGCTACACCTTC. The entire variable domain, with the rest obtained from reference TRBV5-1 and TRBJ1-2, is as follows: KAGVTQTPRYLIKTRGQQVTLSCSPISGHRSVSWYQQTPGQGLQFLFEYFSETQRNKGNFPGRFSGRQFSNSRSEMNVSTLELGDSALYLCASSLEGSTLYGYTFGSGTRLTVV.

Concerning this clonotype: Compared with germline, one end of the junction differs, possibly owing to a read error. The gene calls are TRBV2 and TRBJ2-1; TRBD1 matches at 8 bases. The CDR3 loop spans 16 amino acids. Germline CDR1 reads SNHLY; CDR2 reads FYNNEI. The CDR3 reads CASSVPGTGSNNEQFF. In DNA, the CDR3 is TGTGCTAGCAGTGTTCCCGGGACAGGAAGCAACAATGAGCAGTTCTTC. The full variable domain, rest sourced from reference TRBV2 and TRBJ2-1, is EPEVTQTPSHQVTQMGQEVILRCVPISNHLYFYWYRQILGQKVEFLVSFYNNEISEKSEIFDDQFSVERPDGSNFTLKIRSTKLEDSAMYFCASSVPGTGSNNEQFFGPGTRLTVL.

The V call is TRBV10-3, the J call TRBJ1-1; D unclear. This CDR3 has 14 amino acids. V lost 6 bases, J lost 1 base, and 12 bases lay in between. Germline V gene sequence: CDR1 ENHRY, CDR2 SYGVKD. The CDR3 region is CAIRGSGPNTEAFF. The CDR3 bases are TGTGCCATCAGGGGAAGTGGGCCGAACACTGAAGCTTTCTTT.

A word on this clonotype: This could be a read error, since a much larger clone is one nucleotide away. This chain joins TRBV5-1 and TRBJ1-1; D is ambiguous. Germline CDR1 SGHRS, CDR2 YFSETQ. The CDR3 has 14 residues. V shed 0 bases and J shed 0 bases, with 6 bases lying between them. CDR3 amino acids: CASSLAMVNTEAFF. Here the CDR3 DNA reads TGCGCCAGCAGCTTGGCGATGGTGAACACTGAAGCTTTCTTT.

About this clonotype: Just one base apart from a much larger clone, this may be a read error. The genes are TRBV20-1 and TRBJ1-4; 8 bases are shared with TRBD1. Germline assignment: CDR1 DFQATT and CDR2 SNEGSKA (reference sequence). The CDR3 is 19 amino acids. The CDR3 here is CSARDRGQGPVATNEKLVF. The CDR3 DNA reads as TGCAGTGCTAGAGATAGAGGACAGGGCCCAGTGGCAACTAATGAAAAACTGGTTTTT.

This clonotype was seen repeatedly, ten times or more. CDR3 sequence: CSVAANEQFF. The CDR3 region has the DNA TGCAGCGTTGCCGCCAATGAGCAGTTCTTC. The rearrangement uses TRBV29-1 and TRBJ2-1; D is unclear. CDR1 is SQVTM, CDR2 ANQGSEA, per germline. Trimming took 4 bases from V and 6 from J, leaving 4 bases between them. The CDR3 totals 10 residues.

As to this clonotype: A read error is possible here, since a much larger clone lies one base away. The J gene is TRBJ2-6, the V gene TRBV11-2, with a tentative D call TRBD2 (5 bases). The CDR3 runs to 16 residues. The V gene's germline CDR1 is SGHAT and CDR2 FQNNGV. V was cut by 8 bases and J by 3 bases, with 17 bases left in between. CDR3 sequence reads: CASGRRRERGANVLTF. In DNA, the CDR3 is TGTGCCAGCGGCCGAAGAAGGGAGCGTGGGGCCAACGTCCTGACTTTC.

The chain is built from TRBV25-1 and TRBJ2-5; the D gene could be TRBD1 or TRBD2 (5 bases each). Trimming removed 6 bases from V and 5 bases from J, with 16 bases in between. Germline loops: CDR1 MGHDK, CDR2 SYGVNS. This CDR3 has 14 residues. This CDR3 is CASSLIGDPETQYF. DNA of the CDR3: TGTGCCAGCAGCTTAATCGGGGACCCGGAGACCCAGTACTTC.

The CDR3 reads CASSEGGHYSEAFF. The CDR3 DNA reads as TGTGCCAGCAGTGAGGGGGGCCATTACTCTGAAGCTTTCTTT. The chain uses TRBV25-1 and TRBJ1-1; tentative D call: TRBD1 (6 bases). The CDR3 has 14 residues. V lost 3 bases, J lost 6 bases, and 14 bases lay in between. Germline V gene sequence: CDR1 MGHDK, CDR2 SYGVNS.

This clonotype has just a few counts. The chain joins TRBV13 to TRBJ2-1, with D possibly TRBD1 on 5 matching bases. This CDR3 has 16 amino acids. The V and J ends lost 4 bases and 5 bases respectively, with 18 bases between them. The germline CDR1 and CDR2 sequences are PRHDT and FYEKMQ (reference sequence). CDR3 bases: TGTGCCAGCAGCTCGTTTGGTGCCGTAGGGGACAATGAGCAGTTCTTC. Translated, it gives CASSSFGAVGDNEQFF. Together with reference TRBV13 and TRBJ2-1, the CDR3 gives the full variable domain: AAGVIQSPRHLIKEKRETATLKCYPIPRHDTVYWYQQGPGQDPQFLISFYEKMQSDKGSIPDRFSAQQFSDYHSELNMSSLELGDSALYFCASSSFGAVGDNEQFFGPGTRLTVL.

A word on this clonotype: This could be a read error, since a much larger clone is one nucleotide away. Here the CDR3 omits its conserved ending phenylalanine or tryptophan, so a read error is the likely source. The genes are TRBV24-1 and TRBJ1-2; 10 positions agree with TRBD1. This CDR3 is built from 16 residues. CDR1 is KGHDR, CDR2 SFDVKD, per germline. Unmatched junction bases numbered 10, after V lost 4 bases and J lost 6 bases. CDR3 nucleotide sequence: TGTGCCACCAGTGAGGCCGGGACAGGGGCTTTGAATGGCTACACCCTC. This sequence encodes CATSEAGTGALNGYTL.

The sample holds one count of this clonotype. One junction end disagrees with the germline gene, perhaps due to a read error. The genes are TRBV10-1 and TRBJ2-5, with a weak D call TRBD2 (6 bases). The CDR3 loop spans 14 amino acids. Looked up from germline, CDR1 is WNHNN and CDR2 is SYGVQD (reference sequence). The CDR3 loop reads CASMGIAAQETQYF. CDR3 coding DNA: TGTGCCAGCATGGGCATAGCGGCTCAAGAGACCCAGTACTTC.

As for this clonotype: This may be a read error: a much more frequent sequence differs by one nucleotide. The chain has TRBV9 and TRBJ2-1; weak D call: TRBD2 (6 bases). The germline V gene encodes CDR1 SGDLS and CDR2 YYNGEE. This CDR3 is 15 amino acids long. CDR3 in DNA: TGTGCCAGCAGCGTAAGGAGGGCGGGCTACAGTGAGCAGTTCTTC. Its protein is CASSVRRAGYSEQFF.

In its sample, this clonotype is medium-sized. V gene TRBV15 combines with J gene TRBJ2-2, with a tentative D call TRBD1 (6 bases). V lost 0 bases and J lost 6, with 11 bases in between. CDR1 and CDR2 (germline): LNHNV, YYDKDF (reference sequence). The CDR3 runs to 15 residues. In nucleotides, the CDR3 is TGTGCCACCAGCAGAGATCCAGGGGCACCCGGGGAGCTGTTTTTT. This codes for CATSRDPGAPGELFF.

In the case of this clonotype: Given a much more abundant clone one base away, this may be a read error. This chain links TRBV20-1 with TRBJ2-1, with 12 bases lining up with TRBD2. Germline CDR1 and CDR2: DFQATT and SNEGSKA (reference sequence). The junction had 7 bases not matched to a gene; V was cut back by 6 bases and J by 4 bases. The CDR3 has 15 amino acids. The CDR3 region has the DNA TGCAGTGCGAAGACTAGCGGGGGTTTTTACAATGAGCAGTTCTTC. Protein sequence: CSAKTSGGFYNEQFF.

This clonotype was seen a few times. The chain links TRBV25-1 to TRBJ2-5, with a possible D match to TRBD2 (7 bases). Trimming shortened V by 0 bases and J by 3 bases, and 17 bases separated the two germline ends. Germline V gene data show CDR1 as MGHDK and CDR2 as SYGVNS. The CDR3 totals 17 residues. The chain's CDR3 is CASSEYLRGAFKETQYF. In DNA form, the CDR3 reads TGTGCCAGCAGTGAATATCTCCGGGGGGCCTTTAAAGAGACCCAGTACTTC.

This sequence joins TRBV25-1 and TRBJ2-7; no reliable D call. Between the trimmed V and J ends, which lost 4 bases and 7 bases, there was a span of 11 bases. The CDR3 is 12 amino acids. Germline-derived CDR1 and CDR2 are MGHDK and SYGVNS. CDR3 sequence reads: CASSVGWGEQYF. In DNA, the CDR3 is TGTGCCAGCAGTGTTGGGTGGGGAGAGCAGTACTTC.

This clonotype was seen once. The CDR3 nucleotides are TGTGCCAGCATGGGGATTATTCCGGGACAGCCTTCTCGGGCCAACGTCCTGACTTTC. Translation: CASMGIIPGQPSRANVLTF. The chain carries TRBV2 and TRBJ2-6; TRBD1 aligns across 7 bases. The CDR3 sequence is 19 residues long. Per the germline V gene, CDR1 is SNHLY and CDR2 is FYNNEI. V gave up 7 bases and J gave up 5 bases; unmatched junction bases: 20. Supplemented by reference TRBV2 and TRBJ2-6, the full variable domain reads EPEVTQTPSHQVTQMGQEVILRCVPISNHLYFYWYRQILGQKVEFLVSFYNNEISEKSEIFDDQFSVERPDGSNFTLKIRSTKLEDSAMYFCASMGIIPGQPSRANVLTFGAGSRLTVL.

The table lists this clonotype with a few counts. The chain uses TRBV2 and TRBJ2-5; 15 bases line up with TRBD2. CDR1 and CDR2 (germline): SNHLY, FYNNEI. CDR3 length: 15 residues. J was trimmed by 2 bases and V by 8 bases; bases with no gene match: 3. The CDR3 loop reads CASPGLAGGQETQYF. DNA of the CDR3: TGTGCCAGCCCTGGACTAGCGGGAGGGCAAGAGACCCAGTACTTC.

J is TRBJ2-5 and V is TRBV12-3 or TRBV12-4, with 11 bases identical to TRBD2. V lost 6 bases and J lost 5; bases outside the gene matches: 8. This CDR3 contains 15 residues. The CDR3 coding sequence is TGTGCCAGCAGCCTAATAGCGGGAGGGTTGGAGACCCAGTACTTC. As protein: CASSLIAGGLETQYF.

V is TRBV7-3 and J is TRBJ1-2; D is unclear. CDR3 length: 13 amino acids. With 5 bases removed from V and 2 bases from J, the gap between germline ends came to 9 bases. Per germline, CDR1 SGHTA and CDR2 FQGTGA. The CDR3 is CASSPLRNYGYTF. CDR3 nucleotide sequence: TGTGCCAGCAGCCCGCTCCGCAACTATGGCTACACCTTC.